The 10 T cell receptor beta chains presented below share a single source sample, sequenced in a study of high-grade serous ovarian cancer treatment subgroups (TCRdb year 2021). The tumor samples were collected prior to definitive surgery or chemotherapy. Library generation was performed with the immunoSEQ multiplex PCR assay. Drawn from immuneACCESS, this table holds only the in-frame rearrangements with V and J called that TCRdb kept. Clones are partly lost; checked studies trace under half to an unresolved V gene and leave the rest unexplained. In all, the sample holds 35,000 to 45,000 clones, and about 80% of those were seen once. The ten largest clones take up about 3% of the sample. Sequencing used tumor tissue. These receptors were collected from a human donor with high-grade serous ovarian cancer.

The chain joins TRBV9 to TRBJ2-7, with 10 bases matching TRBD2. The V gene end was trimmed by 0 bases and the J gene end by 6 bases; junction bases not matched to a gene: 3. CDR1 and CDR2 from the germline V gene are SGDLS and YYNGEE. The CDR3 covers 14 residues. CDR3 loop: CASSVEVAGGEQYF. CDR3 bases: TGTGCCAGCAGCGTAGAAGTAGCGGGAGGCGAGCAGTACTTC.

The chain carries TRBV9 and TRBJ2-2; perhaps TRBD2 as D (7 bases). Deletions cut 9 bases from V and 7 bases from J, with 19 bases between. This CDR3 spans 14 amino acids. The V gene's germline CDR1 is SGDLS and CDR2 YYNGEE. CDR3 sequence reads: CAIRLRGGGGELFF. CDR3 sequence (DNA): TGTGCCATACGACTCCGGGGAGGGGGCGGGGAGCTGTTTTTT.

This clone was seen a single time. V and J are TRBV6-1 and TRBJ1-5; D is ambiguous. Per the germline V gene, CDR1 is MNHNS and CDR2 is SASEGT. The V and J ends lost 3 bases and 1 base respectively, with 10 bases between them. This CDR3 spans 15 amino acids. The CDR3 DNA sequence: TGTGCCAGCAGTGATCTCGGAGGGAGCAATCAGCCCCAGCATTTT. Its translation: CASSDLGGSNQPQHF.

The J gene is TRBJ1-3, the V gene TRBV28, with D perhaps TRBD1 (5 bases). The V gene's germline CDR1 is MDHEN and CDR2 SYDVKM. This CDR3 spans 14 amino acids. V was clipped by 8 bases and J by 1 base, with 12 bases between them. The CDR3 DNA is TGTGCCAGCGGGGTTGGGGGGTCTGGAAACACCATATATTTT. Amino acids: CASGVGGSGNTIYF.

The chain links TRBV6-1 to TRBJ1-5; no clear D. The CDR3 extends over 14 amino acids. Germline CDR1 and CDR2: MNHNS and SASEGT. Trimming shortened V by 1 base and J by 9 bases, and 13 bases separated the two germline ends. CDR3 loop: CASSEGGTGRPQHF. The CDR3 DNA follows: TGTGCCAGCAGTGAAGGGGGTACCGGTCGGCCCCAGCATTTT.

This clone showed up just a few times. The chain carries TRBV28 and TRBJ1-5, with D possibly matching TRBD1 (5 bases). With 5 bases removed from V and 2 bases from J, the gap between germline ends came to 7 bases. Germline V gives CDR1 MDHEN, CDR2 SYDVKM. This CDR3 is built from 13 residues. CDR3 DNA sequence: TGTGCCAGCAGTCGACAGCGCAATCAGCCCCAGCATTTT. Translation: CASSRQRNQPQHF.

The gene calls are TRBV28 and TRBJ2-7, with D possibly TRBD1 on 6 matching bases. CDR3 length: 12 residues. V lost 9 bases and J lost 3, with 12 bases in between. Germline-derived CDR1 and CDR2 are MDHEN and SYDVKM. The CDR3 loop is CASATQGYEQYF. Written as DNA, the CDR3 is TGTGCCAGTGCCACACAGGGCTACGAGCAGTACTTC.

The chain is built from TRBV2 and TRBJ2-1; 11 nucleotides align to TRBD2. With 6 bases clipped from V and 9 bases from J, the junction kept 10 bases outside the gene matches. Germline V gives CDR1 SNHLY, CDR2 FYNNEI. The CDR3 is 15 residues long. CDR3 amino acids: CASRVGLAGHGEQFF. The CDR3 bases are TGTGCCAGCAGAGTAGGACTAGCGGGCCATGGTGAGCAGTTCTTC.

The chain carries TRBV4-2 and TRBJ1-1; weak D call: TRBD1 (6 bases). V was trimmed by 4 bases and J by 5 bases, leaving 20 bases between them. The germline V gene has CDR1 LGHNA and CDR2 YNFKEQ. CDR3 length: 16 amino acids. CDR3 sequence (DNA): TGTGCCAGCAGCCTTGGGACATCTTCGGCGAGAACTGAAGCTTTCTTT. Translation: CASSLGTSSARTEAFF.

The rearrangement links TRBV4-3 to TRBJ2-3, with D unresolved. Germline CDR1 reads LGHNA; CDR2 reads YSLEER. The CDR3 is 14 amino acids. The V and J ends lost 5 bases and 2 bases respectively, with 11 bases between them. The CDR3 protein is CASSTMGSTDTQYF. As DNA, the CDR3 is TGCGCCAGCAGCACAATGGGGTCCACAGATACGCAGTATTTT.